This entry concerns a single TCR beta chain. The data derive from a study of sequential checkpoint blockade in melanoma. Whole-study context: Arm A got nivolumab then ipilimumab; arm B the reverse, 1:1. Both treatment sequences were followed by maintenance nivolumab. TCRβ was sequenced from DNA of 90 to 95 pretreatment tumors. After nivolumab or ipilimumab alone, around 24 patients had week-13 rebiopsies.

Generated by immunoSEQ multiplex PCR, the TCRdb table keeps only in-frame clones and is missing some. The data hold more than 2,000 clones, with 20% to 25% observed a single time. CDR1 is SGHTA and CDR2 is FQGNSA in the germline V gene. The CDR3 contains 13 residues. V lost 1 base and J 7 bases, leaving 11 bases between the germline ends. Treatment: randomized to nivolumab then ipilimumab (arm A) or the reverse (arm B). The J gene is TRBJ2-7, the V gene TRBV7-2; D is uncertain. The clonotype originates from a human donor with melanoma. The input for sequencing was tumor tissue (inferred from file names), taken from a patient given nivolumab and ipilimumab in sequence. Here the CDR3 DNA reads TGTGCCAGCAGCTTAGGACGCGCCTGGGAGCAGTACTTC. The encoded protein is CASSLGRAWEQYF.